Each of the 18 T cell receptor beta chains below was sequenced from the same sample in a study of blood T cell repertoires in COVID-19. Sequencing was performed with immunoSEQ multiplex PCR; in TCRdb, only in-frame clones are kept and a portion is missing. The table lists a few hundred thousand clones, 75% to 90% of them singletons. The source material was PBMCs or T cells enriched from blood (not recorded which). These TCRs come from a woman between 50 and 59 years old who had recovered from COVID-19.

Only one count was recorded for this clone. J is TRBJ2-7 and V is TRBV6-1, with a tentative D call TRBD2 (6 bases). The CDR3 has 15 residues. In germline, CDR1 is MNHNS, CDR2 SASEGT. V dropped 3 bases and J dropped 6 bases, with 18 bases sitting between them. CDR3 loop: CASSDAGTAFVEQYF. CDR3 in DNA: TGTGCCAGCAGTGACGCGGGGACGGCGTTCGTCGAGCAGTACTTC.

This chain uses TRBV29-1 with TRBJ1-5; D perhaps matches TRBD1 (6 bases). CDR1 and CDR2 from the germline V gene are SQVTM and ANQGSEA. V was clipped by 4 bases and J by 0 bases, with 16 bases between them. The CDR3 sequence is 16 residues long. The CDR3 nucleotides are TGCAGCGTTGTAGAAGGGGGAGGGTATAGCAATCAGCCCCAGCATTTT. Its translation: CSVVEGGGYSNQPQHF.

About this clone itself: An end of the junction does not agree with germline; a read error may underlie this. The V gene is TRBV6-2 or TRBV6-3, the J gene TRBJ1-2; D perhaps matches TRBD1 (6 bases). The CDR3 has 12 amino acids. Looked up from germline, CDR1 is MNHEY and CDR2 is SVGEGT. This CDR3 is CASSYSQGIWAF. The CDR3, as DNA: TGTGCCAGCAGTTACTCCCAGGGGATCTGGGCCTTC.

The chain combines TRBV3-1 (or the pseudogene TRBV3-2) with TRBJ1-3; 8 bases are shared with TRBD1. The CDR3 length is 19 residues. Germline V CDR1 and CDR2: LGHDT, YNNKEL (reference sequence). After removal of 5 bases from V and 0 bases from J, the junction contained 15 bases not matched to a gene. The DNA of the CDR3 is TGTGCCAGCAGCTTTAAACAGGGGGAGCGGTCCGGCTCTGGAAACACCATATATTTT. It specifies CASSFKQGERSGSGNTIYF.

J is TRBJ2-7 and V is TRBV25-1; D is undetermined. The V gene lost 5 bases and the J gene lost 3 bases, with 14 bases spanning the gap. The CDR3 consists of 14 residues. Looked up from germline, CDR1 is MGHDK and CDR2 is SYGVNS. The CDR3 sequence: CASSLLGGRYEQYF. The DNA for the CDR3 is TGTGCCAGCAGTCTCTTAGGTGGGCGCTACGAGCAGTACTTC.

In the case of this clone: Other nucleotide sequences from this sample produce the same CDR3. V usage is TRBV5-4 and J usage is TRBJ1-3, with D possibly being TRBD1 (6 bases). Germline V gene lookup returns CDR1 SGHNT and CDR2 YYREEE (reference sequence). The CDR3 has 14 residues. Trimming cost V 4 bases and J 1 base, with 9 bases left between them. As DNA, the CDR3 is TGTGCCAGCAGCCTTCAGGGGTCTGGAAACACCATATATTTT. It encodes CASSLQGSGNTIYF.

This chain joins TRBV6-4 and TRBJ2-1; tentative D call: TRBD2 (5 bases). The V end was cut by 6 bases, the J end by 1 base, with 7 bases between. This CDR3 is 13 amino acids long. Per germline, CDR1 MRHNA and CDR2 SNTAGT. The CDR3 bases are TGTGCCAGCAGCGGACTGTCCTACAATGAGCAGTTCTTC. This sequence encodes CASSGLSYNEQFF.

J is TRBJ1-1 and V is TRBV15; D is possibly TRBD1 (5 bases). Trimming took off 5 bases at V and 0 bases at J, with 13 bases between the two ends. Germline CDR1 reads LNHNV; CDR2 reads YYDKDF (reference sequence). The CDR3 length is 15 residues. CDR3 sequence (DNA): TGTGCCACCAGCGGGTCTAGACAGCTGAACACTGAAGCTTTCTTT. Residues: CATSGSRQLNTEAFF. Combining the CDR3 with reference TRBV15 and TRBJ1-1 gives the whole variable domain DAMVIQNPRYQVTQFGKPVTLSCSQTLNHNVMYWYQQKSSQAPKLLFHYYDKDFNNEADTPDNFQSRRPNTSFCFLDIRSPGLGDTAMYLCATSGSRQLNTEAFFGQGTRLTVV.

The chain is built from TRBV3-1 (or the pseudogene TRBV3-2) and TRBJ2-5; a weak D match, TRBD1 (6 bases). Germline CDR1 is LGHDT and CDR2 is YNNKEL (reference sequence). The germline V and J ends were trimmed by 1 base and 5 bases, with 11 bases remaining between them. CDR3 length: 14 amino acids. CDR3 loop: CASSQGWGLETQYF. The CDR3 bases are TGTGCCAGCAGCCAAGGGTGGGGGCTGGAGACCCAGTACTTC.

This chain joins TRBV5-1 and TRBJ1-2; D is uncertain. This CDR3 contains 9 residues. Deletions cut 4 bases from V and 13 bases from J, with 8 bases between. CDR1 is SGHRS and CDR2 is YFSETQ in the germline V gene. The CDR3 region has the DNA TGCGCCAGCAGCCCCCCCCGCACCTTC. Amino acids: CASSPPRTF.

The chain is built from TRBV19 and TRBJ1-2; D gene ambiguous. The germline V and J ends were trimmed by 8 bases and 4 bases, with 23 bases remaining between them. CDR1 is LNHDA, CDR2 SQIVND, per germline (reference sequence). CDR3 length: 16 amino acids. The CDR3 here is CASLTDSGGKGYGYTF. For the CDR3, the DNA is TGTGCCAGTTTGACGGACTCAGGAGGCAAAGGCTATGGCTACACCTTC.

This chain uses TRBV5-1 with TRBJ1-2; 11 bases map to TRBD1. This CDR3 comprises 13 residues. After removal of 9 bases from V and 8 bases from J, the junction contained 9 bases not matched to a gene. CDR1 and CDR2 (germline): SGHRS, YFSETQ. Written as DNA, the CDR3 is TGCGCCACCGCGGGACAGGGGGACGTGGGCTACACCTTC. This translates into CATAGQGDVGYTF. Full variable domain (remainder filled in from reference TRBV5-1 and TRBJ1-2): KAGVTQTPRYLIKTRGQQVTLSCSPISGHRSVSWYQQTPGQGLQFLFEYFSETQRNKGNFPGRFSGRQFSNSRSEMNVSTLELGDSALYLCATAGQGDVGYTFGSGTRLTVV.

The chain combines TRBV5-4 with TRBJ2-7; 9 bases match TRBD1. CDR1 is SGHNT, CDR2 YYREEE, per germline (reference sequence). V trimming: 5 bases; J trimming: 1 base; junction bases outside the gene matches: 7. The CDR3 spans 15 residues. The CDR3 bases are TGTGCCAGCAGAACCTCCGGGACAGGGTCCTACGAGCAGTACTTC. This sequence encodes CASRTSGTGSYEQYF.

This clone turned up a few times. The chain couples TRBV20-1 to TRBJ2-1, with D unresolved. In germline, CDR1 is DFQATT, CDR2 SNEGSKA (reference sequence). V was trimmed by 5 bases and J by 10 bases, leaving 12 bases between them. The CDR3 consists of 11 residues. The CDR3 reads CSAQADWEQFF. CDR3 in DNA: TGCAGTGCTCAAGCCGACTGGGAGCAGTTCTTC.

A word on this clone: The junction departs from the called germline gene at one end, perhaps through a read error. The J gene is TRBJ1-2, the V gene TRBV3-1 (or the pseudogene TRBV3-2); the match to TRBD1 covers 10 bases. The CDR3 has 13 residues. From germline, CDR1 is LGHDT and CDR2 YNNKEL (reference sequence). The DNA for the CDR3 is TGTGCCAGCAGCCAACCTGGGACAGGGGTCGCCATTTTC. As protein: CASSQPGTGVAIF.

The chain employs TRBV14 and TRBJ1-6, with 9 bases identical to TRBD1. Germline CDR1 SGHDN, CDR2 FVKESK. The CDR3 consists of 14 residues. V gave up 6 bases and J gave up 6 bases; unmatched junction bases: 3. CDR3: CASRGQGANSPLHF. The CDR3 nucleotides read TGTGCCAGCAGGGGACAGGGCGCTAATTCACCCCTCCACTTT.

The rearrangement links TRBV7-2 to TRBJ2-1; 7 nucleotides match TRBD2. Per the germline V gene, CDR1 is SGHTA and CDR2 is FQGNSA. The CDR3 has 15 residues. V dropped 3 bases and J dropped 8; count of bases not matched to a gene: 10. CDR3 loop: CASSFLGGGVHEQFF. The CDR3 DNA sequence: TGTGCCAGCAGCTTCCTCGGGGGAGGGGTCCATGAGCAGTTCTTC.

The genes are TRBV11-2 and TRBJ2-7; 12 bases align to TRBD2. V trimming: 3 bases; J trimming: 2 bases; junction bases outside the gene matches: 2. Per the germline V gene, CDR1 is SGHAT and CDR2 is FQNNGV. There are 15 residues in the CDR3. The CDR3 bases are TGTGCCAGCAGCTTCCGGACTAGCGGGACCTACGAGCAGTACTTC. Amino acid sequence: CASSFRTSGTYEQYF.